The clone carrying this TCR beta chain was observed a handful of times. TCRdb reanalysed the RT-PCR reads using MiXCR and keeps one entry per CDR3 protein. The profile shows more than 450,000 distinct CDR3 sequences, roughly 10% of them singletons. This record comes from a study of response to subunit inactivated influenza vaccine. Between the trimmed V and J ends, which lost 7 bases and 7 bases, there was a span of 23 bases. This CDR3 has 16 amino acids. From germline, CDR1 is LGHNA and CDR2 YNFKEQ. These sequences were also reported in another study, on T cells expressing NK-cell markers. As reported in that work: The TCR beta cDNA came from 5'RACE template switching with UMIs. Within several experiments, an anti-gamma-delta TCR antibody kept the sorting limited to alpha-beta TCR T cells. Nothing established the HCMV specificity of expanded NKG2C+ T cell clones.

Specimen: PBMCs from blood, collected on the day of vaccination. The chain combines TRBV4-2 with TRBJ2-1; D possibly corresponds to TRBD1 (8 bases). This clonotype was obtained from a man over 45 who received an inactivated influenza vaccine. CDR3 DNA sequence: TGTGCCAGCACCTCGGACAGGGCTCGGGGGGTGAATGAGCAGTTCTTC. Residues: CASTSDRARGVNEQFF.